The 31 T cell receptor beta chains presented below share a single source sample, sequenced in a study of shared T cell receptors in the human thymus. Sequenced by immunoSEQ multiplex PCR; TCRdb stores in-frame clones only, minus some. The sample lists approximately 490,000 clones, approximately 78% occurring once. The sample was also reused in another study, on human thymus T cells.

The sample comprised thymocytes. The receptors originated from a boy less than two years old with a congenital heart defect.

The chain joins TRBV2 to TRBJ1-1; unclear D gene. CDR3 length: 13 amino acids. Trimming took 6 bases from V and 4 from J, leaving 12 bases between them. CDR1 is SNHLY, CDR2 FYNNEI, per germline. The DNA for the CDR3 is TGTGCCAGCAGGGCCCGGGAGGGCACTGAAGCTTTCTTT. It codes for CASRAREGTEAFF. The complete variable domain, with remaining parts taken from reference TRBV2 and TRBJ1-1, reads EPEVTQTPSHQVTQMGQEVILRCVPISNHLYFYWYRQILGQKVEFLVSFYNNEISEKSEIFDDQFSVERPDGSNFTLKIRSTKLEDSAMYFCASRAREGTEAFFGQGTRLTVV.

This sequence joins TRBV6-1 and TRBJ2-7, with D possibly matching TRBD2 (5 bases). Germline lookup yields CDR1 MNHNS and CDR2 SASEGT. Trimming shortened V by 11 bases and J by 0 bases, and 11 bases separated the two germline ends. There are 12 residues in the CDR3. CDR3 coding DNA: TGTGCCTGCCGAGGGAGCTCCTACGAGCAGTACTTC. Its translation: CACRGSSYEQYF.

This rearrangement joins TRBV27 to TRBJ1-1; 7 nucleotides agree with TRBD1. The CDR3 is made up of 17 amino acids. Germline V lookup: CDR1 MNHEY, CDR2 SMNVEV (reference sequence). Trimming at V came to 5 bases and at J to 0 bases, leaving 12 bases not matched to a gene. DNA for the CDR3: TGTGCCAGCAGTGCAAGCGTCCCCAGGGGGGTGAACACTGAAGCTTTCTTT. Protein: CASSASVPRGVNTEAFF.

The chain has TRBV28 and TRBJ2-5; 8 bases match TRBD2. CDR3 size: 15 residues. The V segment lost 5 bases and the J segment 7 bases; nucleotides outside the gene matches: 12. CDR1 and CDR2 from the germline V gene are MDHEN and SYDVKM. CDR3 residues: CASSPPPGGVGTQYF. Written as DNA, the CDR3 is TGTGCCAGCAGTCCCCCCCCGGGGGGGGTCGGGACCCAGTACTTC.

The V and J genes are TRBV29-1 and TRBJ1-2; tentative D call: TRBD1 (6 bases). Per germline, CDR1 SQVTM and CDR2 ANQGSEA. This CDR3 contains 14 residues. The V and J ends lost 3 bases and 5 bases respectively, with 16 bases between them. The DNA of the CDR3 is TGCAGCGTTGACACAGGGACCAGCCCTTATGGCTACACCTTC. Its protein is CSVDTGTSPYGYTF.

In the case of this clone: At one of its ends the junction is not consistent with the germline gene, which may arise from a read error. The chain uses TRBV28 and TRBJ1-3; a weak D match, TRBD1 (5 bases). This CDR3 has 16 amino acids. Germline V gene data show CDR1 as MDHEN and CDR2 as SYDVKM. The CDR3 bases are TGTGCCAGCAGTCCCCAGGGTGCCCTCTCTGGTAACACCATATATTTT. Translating it yields CASSPQGALSGNTIYF.

The J gene is TRBJ2-3, the V gene TRBV6-1; 9 bases are shared with TRBD2. Germline V gene data show CDR1 as MNHNS and CDR2 as SASEGT. V shed 2 bases and J 0 bases; nucleotides not matched to a gene: 12. The CDR3 length is 19 residues. For the CDR3, the DNA is TGTGCCAGCAGTGAACCCTTTGGTAGCGGGAGAAAAAGCACAGATACGCAGTATTTT. It specifies CASSEPFGSGRKSTDTQYF.

This clone was found once. The V call is TRBV4-3, the J call TRBJ2-7; D is unclear. V lost 2 bases and J 6 bases, leaving 26 bases between the germline ends. Germline V CDR1 and CDR2: LGHNA, YSLEER. This CDR3 spans 18 amino acids. The DNA of the CDR3 is TGCGCCAGCAGCCAAAAACACCTCCGGAGTCACTCCCCTCTCGAGCAGTACTTC. It codes for CASSQKHLRSHSPLEQYF.

The chain is built from TRBV6-1 and TRBJ2-7; 9 bases line up with TRBD2. CDR1 MNHNS and CDR2 SASEGT come from the germline V gene. This CDR3 contains 16 residues. Trimming took 2 bases from V and 3 from J; bases not matched to a gene: 8. The CDR3 reads CASSEQRLAESYEQYF. CDR3 coding DNA: TGTGCCAGCAGTGAACAAAGACTAGCGGAGAGCTACGAGCAGTACTTC.

The V and J genes are TRBV5-1 and TRBJ1-1, with 9 positions matching TRBD1. The J segment lost 4 bases and the V segment lost 4 bases, leaving 14 bases of the junction unmatched. The CDR3 is 17 amino acids. Germline-derived CDR1 and CDR2 are SGHRS and YFSETQ. CDR3 protein: CASSLGQGFLLGTEAFF. The CDR3 DNA is TGCGCCAGCAGCCTAGGACAGGGGTTTTTGTTGGGCACTGAAGCTTTCTTT.

This chain connects TRBV10-3 to TRBJ1-1, with 10 bases fitting TRBD1. In germline, CDR1 is ENHRY, CDR2 SYGVKD. The CDR3 consists of 14 residues. With 10 bases clipped from V and 1 base from J, the junction kept 6 bases outside the gene matches. The CDR3 reads CATGDRGPNTEAFF. The CDR3, as DNA: TGTGCCACCGGGGACAGGGGACCGAACACTGAAGCTTTCTTT.

This clone was seen just once. The genes are TRBV15 and TRBJ2-2; TRBD1 agrees at 9 bases. After removal of 0 bases from V and 4 bases from J, the junction contained 15 bases not matched to a gene. The V gene's germline CDR1 is LNHNV and CDR2 YYDKDF (reference sequence). This CDR3 has 20 residues. CDR3 DNA sequence: TGTGCCACCAGCAGAGATGGGGGGGACAGGGAAAGGCCTGGCACCGGGGAGCTGTTTTTT. It encodes CATSRDGGDRERPGTGELFF.

The genes are TRBV30 and TRBJ2-3, with D unclear. V gave up 4 bases and J gave up 4 bases, with 15 bases separating them. The CDR3 spans 14 residues. Germline CDR1 GTSNPN, CDR2 SVGIG (reference sequence). CDR3: CAWTPDAQADTQYF. CDR3 DNA sequence: TGTGCCTGGACCCCCGATGCGCAAGCAGATACGCAGTATTTT.

This chain connects TRBV27 to TRBJ2-5; 14 nucleotides match TRBD2. CDR1 and CDR2 from the germline V gene are MNHEY and SMNVEV (reference sequence). The junction had 8 bases not matched to a gene; V was cut back by 7 bases and J by 7 bases. The length of the CDR3 is 15 residues. The CDR3 DNA reads TGTGCCAGCAAGGGACTAGCGGGAGTATGGGTGACCCAGTACTTC. Protein product: CASKGLAGVWVTQYF.

The chain recombines TRBV15 with TRBJ2-1; 9 bases match TRBD2. After removal of 4 bases from V and 5 bases from J, the junction contained 12 bases not matched to a gene. CDR3 length equals 17 residues. Germline loops: CDR1 LNHNV, CDR2 YYDKDF (reference sequence). CDR3 nucleotides: TGTGCCACCAGCACTTCCCCCTTGGCGGGAGGGGACAATGAGCAGTTCTTC. Translating it yields CATSTSPLAGGDNEQFF.

This clone was detected only once. This chain joins TRBV7-6 and TRBJ2-5; D uncertain. Looked up from germline, CDR1 is SGHVS and CDR2 is FNYEAQ. Trimming removed 5 bases from V and 5 bases from J, with 24 bases in between. This CDR3 spans 17 amino acids. The CDR3 protein is CASSPDFIWMRRETQYF. The DNA of the CDR3 is TGTGCCAGCAGCCCCGATTTTATTTGGATGCGGCGGGAGACCCAGTACTTC. Full variable domain (outside the CDR3, taken from reference TRBV7-6 and TRBJ2-5): GAGVSQSPRYKVTKRGQDVALRCDPISGHVSLYWYRQALGQGPEFLTYFNYEAQQDKSGLPNDRFSAERPEGSISTLTIQRTEQRDSAMYRCASSPDFIWMRRETQYFGPGTRLLVL.

The gene calls are TRBV27 and TRBJ2-7, with TRBD2 identical over 10 bases. V dropped 5 bases and J dropped 6; count of bases not matched to a gene: 4. The CDR3 has 13 residues. Germline-derived CDR1 and CDR2 are MNHEY and SMNVEV (reference sequence). This chain's CDR3 is CASSPRTSGEQYF. For the CDR3, the DNA is TGTGCCAGCAGTCCCCGGACTAGCGGCGAGCAGTACTTC.

The gene calls are TRBV19 and TRBJ2-7, with 12 nucleotides matching TRBD1. Germline values: CDR1 LNHDA, CDR2 SQIVND (reference sequence). This CDR3 comprises 16 residues. V gave up 5 bases and J gave up 3 bases; unmatched junction bases: 8. The CDR3, as DNA: TGTGCCAGTAGTCCAGGGGGACAGGGGGCGAGCTACGAGCAGTACTTC. This translates into CASSPGGQGASYEQYF.

The chain recombines TRBV9 with TRBJ2-3, with TRBD2 identical over 7 bases. After removal of 0 bases from V and 5 bases from J, the junction contained 12 bases not matched to a gene. The CDR3 totals 17 residues. CDR1 and CDR2 (germline): SGDLS, YYNGEE. The DNA for the CDR3 is TGTGCCAGCAGCGTAGGGATCGGGGATACTAGCGAAGATACGCAGTATTTT. It codes for CASSVGIGDTSEDTQYF. Drawing the rest from reference TRBV9 and TRBJ2-3, the complete variable domain is DSGVTQTPKHLITATGQRVTLRCSPRSGDLSVYWYQQSLDQGLQFLIQYYNGEERAKGNILERFSAQQFPDLHSELNLSSLELGDSALYFCASSVGIGDTSEDTQYFGPGTRLTVL.

This clone was seen more than once but under ten times. The chain recombines TRBV12-5 with TRBJ2-1, with TRBD1 matching 8 bases. This CDR3 has 20 amino acids. V trimming: 1 base; J trimming: 0 bases; junction bases outside the gene matches: 14. CDR1 is LGHNT and CDR2 is FRNRAP in the germline V gene. The CDR3 region has the DNA TGTGCTAGTGGTTTGGCCCACATTACTACCACAGGGGGCTCCTACAATGAGCAGTTCTTC. Protein: CASGLAHITTTGGSYNEQFF.

The J gene is TRBJ2-1, the V gene TRBV5-4, with TRBD2 matching over 7 bases. CDR3 length: 17 residues. The trim removed 1 base at V and 7 bases at J, leaving 14 bases unmatched. The germline gives CDR1 SGHNT, CDR2 YYREEE (reference sequence). The CDR3 here is CASSLWVWGREVNEQFF. The CDR3 DNA reads as TGTGCCAGCAGCTTGTGGGTCTGGGGGAGGGAAGTTAATGAGCAGTTCTTC.

V is TRBV7-9 and J is TRBJ1-1; TRBD1 agrees at 9 bases. Germline CDR1 is SEHNR and CDR2 is FQNEAQ (reference sequence). Trimming removed 5 bases from V and 5 bases from J; junction bases left unmatched: 15. This CDR3 spans 17 amino acids. The CDR3 nucleotides read TGTGCCAGCAGCCTAGAGGGGACAGGGTCGAAGTGGACTGAAGCTTTCTTT. This sequence encodes CASSLEGTGSKWTEAFF.

This chain links TRBV6-5 with TRBJ1-2; TRBD1 matches at 8 bases. CDR1 is MNHEY and CDR2 is SVGAGI in the germline V gene. J was trimmed by 7 bases and V by 6 bases; bases with no gene match: 10. The CDR3 extends over 14 amino acids. CDR3 nucleotides: TGTGCCAGCAGCCCAGGACAGGGAGGCATTGGCTACACCTTC. It yields the protein CASSPGQGGIGYTF.

The sample holds one count of this clone. The chain joins TRBV7-9 to TRBJ2-5, with 9 bases that match TRBD2. J was trimmed by 4 bases and V by 2 bases; bases with no gene match: 2. This CDR3 comprises 14 residues. The germline gives CDR1 SEHNR, CDR2 FQNEAQ (reference sequence). This CDR3 is CASSLKTSGETQYF. For the CDR3, the DNA is TGTGCCAGCAGCTTAAAGACTAGCGGAGAGACCCAGTACTTC.

The gene calls are TRBV4-2 and TRBJ2-3, with 9 bases that match TRBD2. The germline V gene has CDR1 LGHNA and CDR2 YNFKEQ. Trimming took 0 bases from V and 10 from J; bases not matched to a gene: 5. This CDR3 has 14 residues. This chain's CDR3 is CASSQDGIAGAQYF. In DNA form, the CDR3 reads TGTGCCAGCAGCCAAGACGGGATAGCGGGGGCGCAGTATTTT.

V usage is TRBV6-1 and J usage is TRBJ2-3; 12 bases are a match to TRBD2. This CDR3 spans 18 amino acids. The germline CDR1 and CDR2 sequences are MNHNS and SASEGT. V was pared by 1 base and J by 4 bases, with 9 bases of the junction left unmatched. This CDR3 reads CASSEEAPLAGGPDTQYF. The CDR3, as DNA: TGTGCCAGCAGTGAAGAGGCGCCCCTAGCGGGAGGGCCAGATACGCAGTATTTT.

The rearrangement joins TRBV19 to TRBJ2-2; the match to TRBD2 covers 8 bases. V lost 6 bases to trimming and J lost 1 base; unmatched junction nucleotides: 13. The CDR3 is 18 residues long. Germline values: CDR1 LNHDA, CDR2 SQIVND (reference sequence). Here the CDR3 reads CASSTPSGSLRNTGELFF. The CDR3 nucleotides read TGTGCCAGTAGCACCCCAAGCGGGAGTTTAAGGAACACCGGGGAGCTGTTTTTT.

The chain carries TRBV29-1 and TRBJ2-1, with TRBD2 matching over 11 bases. The CDR3 is 15 amino acids. J lost 3 bases, V lost 6 bases, and 7 bases had no gene match. CDR1 is SQVTM, CDR2 ANQGSEA, per germline. The CDR3 region is CSVMTSGNNYNEQFF. CDR3 DNA sequence: TGCAGCGTGATGACTAGCGGGAATAACTACAATGAGCAGTTCTTC.

The chain has TRBV27 and TRBJ1-1; D remains unclear. The CDR3 contains 17 residues. Trimming removed 3 bases from V and 3 bases from J, with 20 bases in between. Germline CDR1 reads MNHEY; CDR2 reads SMNVEV (reference sequence). CDR3 in amino acids: CASSFSAGEIGDTEAFF. The CDR3 DNA is TGTGCCAGCAGTTTCTCGGCAGGCGAAATCGGTGACACTGAAGCTTTCTTT.

This clone was found once. The genes are TRBV18 and TRBJ2-7, with 14 bases identical to TRBD2. This CDR3 contains 15 residues. The germline V gene encodes CDR1 KGHSH and CDR2 LQKENI. V dropped 3 bases and J dropped 5; count of bases not matched to a gene: 3. CDR3 coding DNA: TGTGCCAGCTCACCTCCGGGACTAGCGGGGGACGAGCAGTACTTC. Translating gives CASSPPGLAGDEQYF.

This chain joins TRBV28 and TRBJ2-7; D might be TRBD1 (6 bases). In germline, CDR1 is MDHEN, CDR2 SYDVKM. The CDR3 sequence is 14 residues long. Trimming pared 4 bases from V and 1 base from J, leaving 11 bases between. In DNA, the CDR3 is TGTGCCAGCAGTTCCCGGACAGCGTCCTACGAGCAGTACTTC. Protein sequence: CASSSRTASYEQYF.